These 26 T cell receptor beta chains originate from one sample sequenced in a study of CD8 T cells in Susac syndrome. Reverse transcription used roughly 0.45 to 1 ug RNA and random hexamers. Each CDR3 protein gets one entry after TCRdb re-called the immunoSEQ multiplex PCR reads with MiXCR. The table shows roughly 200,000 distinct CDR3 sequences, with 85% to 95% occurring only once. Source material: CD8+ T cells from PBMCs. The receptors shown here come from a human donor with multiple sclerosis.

CDR3 region: CASSALSSNQPQHF. CDR3 bases: TGTGCCAGCAGCGCTCTGAGTAGCAATCAGCCCCAGCATTTT. The chain combines TRBV9 with TRBJ1-5; no firm D call. CDR3 length: 14 residues. V lost 3 bases and J lost 0, with 7 bases in between. Germline V gene lookup returns CDR1 SGDLS and CDR2 YYNGEE.

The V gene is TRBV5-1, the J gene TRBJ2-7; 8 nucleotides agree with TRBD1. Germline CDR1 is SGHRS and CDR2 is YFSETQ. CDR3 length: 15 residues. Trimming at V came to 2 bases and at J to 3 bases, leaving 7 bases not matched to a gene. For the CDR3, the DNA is TGCGCCAGCAGCTTTCCTGGACAGGGTGTCTACGAGCAGTACTTC. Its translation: CASSFPGQGVYEQYF.

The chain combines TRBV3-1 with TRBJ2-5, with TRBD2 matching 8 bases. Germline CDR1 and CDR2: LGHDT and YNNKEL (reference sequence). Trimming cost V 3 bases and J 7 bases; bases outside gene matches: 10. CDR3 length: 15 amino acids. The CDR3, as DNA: TGTGCCAGCAGCCACCGGGGGGGACTACTTTGGACCCAGTACTTC. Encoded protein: CASSHRGGLLWTQYF.

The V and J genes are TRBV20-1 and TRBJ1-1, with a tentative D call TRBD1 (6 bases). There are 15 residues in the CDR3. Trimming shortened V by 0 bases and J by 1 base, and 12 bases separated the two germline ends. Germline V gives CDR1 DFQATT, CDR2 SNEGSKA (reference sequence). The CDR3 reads CSARDGMTGNTEAFF. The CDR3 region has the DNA TGCAGTGCTAGAGATGGGATGACAGGGAACACTGAAGCTTTCTTT.

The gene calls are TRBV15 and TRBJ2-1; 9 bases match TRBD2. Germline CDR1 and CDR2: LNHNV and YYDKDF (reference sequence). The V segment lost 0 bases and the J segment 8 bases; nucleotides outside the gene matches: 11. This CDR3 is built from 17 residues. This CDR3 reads CATSRDRREGDSYEQFF. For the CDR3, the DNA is TGTGCCACCAGCAGAGATCGGCGGGAGGGCGATTCCTATGAGCAGTTCTTC.

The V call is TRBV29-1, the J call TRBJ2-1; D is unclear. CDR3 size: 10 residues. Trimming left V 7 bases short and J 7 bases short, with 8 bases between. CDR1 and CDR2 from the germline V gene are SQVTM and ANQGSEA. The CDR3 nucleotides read TGCAGCGCCGAAGGGAATGAGCAGTTCTTC. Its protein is CSAEGNEQFF.

The CDR3 sequence: CSARWDRGFYEQYF. In DNA, the CDR3 is TGCAGTGCTAGATGGGACAGGGGGTTCTACGAGCAGTACTTC. The chain joins TRBV20-1 to TRBJ2-7, with 11 bases that match TRBD1. Trimming at V came to 2 bases and at J to 3 bases, leaving 3 bases not matched to a gene. Per the germline V gene, CDR1 is DFQATT and CDR2 is SNEGSKA (reference sequence). The CDR3 extends over 14 amino acids.

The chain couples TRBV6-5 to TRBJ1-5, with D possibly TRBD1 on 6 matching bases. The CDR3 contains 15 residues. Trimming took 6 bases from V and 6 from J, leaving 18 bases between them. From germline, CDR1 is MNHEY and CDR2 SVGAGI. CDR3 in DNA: TGTGCCAGCAGCCCGGGACACCCAAATTTTCAGCCCCAGCATTTT. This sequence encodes CASSPGHPNFQPQHF.

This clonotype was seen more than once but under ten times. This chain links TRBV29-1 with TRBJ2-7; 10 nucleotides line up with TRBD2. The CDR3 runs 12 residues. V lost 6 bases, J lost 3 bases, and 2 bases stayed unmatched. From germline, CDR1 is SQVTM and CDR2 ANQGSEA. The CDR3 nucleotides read TGCAGCGTCGTAGCGGGAGGCTACGAGCAGTACTTC. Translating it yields CSVVAGGYEQYF.

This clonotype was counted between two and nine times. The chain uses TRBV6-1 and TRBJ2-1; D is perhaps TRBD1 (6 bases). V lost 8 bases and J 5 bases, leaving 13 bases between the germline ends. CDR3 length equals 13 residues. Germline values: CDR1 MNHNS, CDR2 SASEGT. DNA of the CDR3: TGTGCCAGCGTCGACAGGTCCCACAATGAGCAGTTCTTC. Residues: CASVDRSHNEQFF.

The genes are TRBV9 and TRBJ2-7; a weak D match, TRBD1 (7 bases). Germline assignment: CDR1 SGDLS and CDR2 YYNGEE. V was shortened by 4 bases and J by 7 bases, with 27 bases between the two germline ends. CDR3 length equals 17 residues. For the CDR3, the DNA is TGTGCCAGCAGCCCAACAATAAGAGGGACAGAGGCGGGAGAGCAGTACTTC. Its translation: CASSPTIRGTEAGEQYF. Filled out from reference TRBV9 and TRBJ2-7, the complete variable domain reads DSGVTQTPKHLITATGQRVTLRCSPRSGDLSVYWYQQSLDQGLQFLIQYYNGEERAKGNILERFSAQQFPDLHSELNLSSLELGDSALYFCASSPTIRGTEAGEQYFGPGTRLTVT.

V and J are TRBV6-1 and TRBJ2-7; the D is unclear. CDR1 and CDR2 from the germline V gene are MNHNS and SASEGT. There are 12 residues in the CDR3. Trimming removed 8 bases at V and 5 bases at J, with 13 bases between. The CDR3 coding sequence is TGTGCCAGCGATGAGGCTTTCCACGAGCAGTACTTC. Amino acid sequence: CASDEAFHEQYF.

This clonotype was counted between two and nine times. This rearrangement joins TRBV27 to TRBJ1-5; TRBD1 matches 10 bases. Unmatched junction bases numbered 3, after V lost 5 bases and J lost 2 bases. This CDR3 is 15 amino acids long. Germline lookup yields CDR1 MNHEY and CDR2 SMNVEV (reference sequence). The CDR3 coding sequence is TGTGCCAGCAGTCCCGGGACAGGGGGCAATCAGCCCCAGCATTTT. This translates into CASSPGTGGNQPQHF.

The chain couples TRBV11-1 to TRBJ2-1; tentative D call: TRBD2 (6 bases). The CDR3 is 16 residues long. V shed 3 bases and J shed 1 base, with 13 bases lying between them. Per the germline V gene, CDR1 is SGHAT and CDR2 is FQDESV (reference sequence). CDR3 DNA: TGTGCCAGCAGCTTGTCCGGGACTGATTCCTACAATGAGCAGTTCTTC. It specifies CASSLSGTDSYNEQFF.

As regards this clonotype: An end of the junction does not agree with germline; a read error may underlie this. The CDR3 DNA follows: TGTGCTAGTGGAACAGGGTTCCGTAATTCACCCCTCCATTTT. This gives the protein CASGTGFRNSPLHF. The genes are TRBV12-5 and TRBJ1-6; perhaps TRBD1 as D (6 bases). CDR1 is LGHNT, CDR2 FRNRAP, per germline. The CDR3 runs to 14 residues.

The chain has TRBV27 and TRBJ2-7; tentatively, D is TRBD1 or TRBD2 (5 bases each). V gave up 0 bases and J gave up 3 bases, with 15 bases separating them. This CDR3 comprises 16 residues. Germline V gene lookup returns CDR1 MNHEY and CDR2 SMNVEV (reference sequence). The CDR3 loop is CASSLSSGTVSYEQYF. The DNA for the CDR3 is TGTGCCAGCAGTTTATCGTCAGGGACGGTCAGCTACGAGCAGTACTTC.

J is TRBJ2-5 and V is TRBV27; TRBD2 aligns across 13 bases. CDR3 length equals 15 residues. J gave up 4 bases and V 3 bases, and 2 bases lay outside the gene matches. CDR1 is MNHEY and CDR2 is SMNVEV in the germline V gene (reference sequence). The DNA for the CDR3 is TGTGCCAGCAGTTTGACTAGCGGGAGGTCAGAGACCCAGTACTTC. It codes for CASSLTSGRSETQYF.

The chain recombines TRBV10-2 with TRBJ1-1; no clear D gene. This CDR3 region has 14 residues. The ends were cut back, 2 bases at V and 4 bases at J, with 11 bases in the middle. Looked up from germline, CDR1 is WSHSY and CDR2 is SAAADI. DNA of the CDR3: TGCGCCAGCAGTGAGGCTGAGGTTGGCACTGAAGCTTTCTTT. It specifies CASSEAEVGTEAFF.

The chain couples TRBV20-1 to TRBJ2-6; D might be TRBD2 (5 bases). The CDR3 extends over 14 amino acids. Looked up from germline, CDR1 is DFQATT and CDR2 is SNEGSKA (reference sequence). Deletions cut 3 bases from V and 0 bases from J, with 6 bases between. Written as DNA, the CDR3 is TGCAGTGCTAGCGGGGACTCTGGGGCCAACGTCCTGACTTTC. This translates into CSASGDSGANVLTF.

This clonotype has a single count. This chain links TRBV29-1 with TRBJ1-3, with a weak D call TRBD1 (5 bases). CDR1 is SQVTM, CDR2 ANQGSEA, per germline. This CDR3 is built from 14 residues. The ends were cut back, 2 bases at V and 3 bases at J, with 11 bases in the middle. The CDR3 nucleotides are TGCAGCGTTGAAAGTCCCAGGGATGGAAACACCATATATTTT. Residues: CSVESPRDGNTIYF.

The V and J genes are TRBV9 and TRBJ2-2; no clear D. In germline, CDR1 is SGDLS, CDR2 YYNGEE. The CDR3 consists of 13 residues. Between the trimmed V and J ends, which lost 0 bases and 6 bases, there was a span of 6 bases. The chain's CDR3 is CASSVVAPGELFF. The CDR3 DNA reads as TGTGCCAGCAGCGTAGTAGCCCCCGGGGAGCTGTTTTTT.

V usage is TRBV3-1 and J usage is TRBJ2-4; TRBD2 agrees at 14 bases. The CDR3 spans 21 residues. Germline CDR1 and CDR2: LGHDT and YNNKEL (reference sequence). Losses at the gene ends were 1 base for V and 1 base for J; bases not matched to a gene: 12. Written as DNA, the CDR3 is TGTGCCAGCAGCCAAGGGTGGGGACTAGCGGGAGAGCCCTCGGCCAAAAACATTCAGTACTTC. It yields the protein CASSQGWGLAGEPSAKNIQYF.

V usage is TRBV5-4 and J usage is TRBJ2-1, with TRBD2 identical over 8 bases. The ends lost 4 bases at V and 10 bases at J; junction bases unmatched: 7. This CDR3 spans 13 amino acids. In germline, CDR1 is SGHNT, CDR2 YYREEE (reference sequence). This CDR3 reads CASSPGLAWEQFF. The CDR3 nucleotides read TGTGCCAGCAGCCCCGGACTAGCATGGGAGCAGTTCTTC.

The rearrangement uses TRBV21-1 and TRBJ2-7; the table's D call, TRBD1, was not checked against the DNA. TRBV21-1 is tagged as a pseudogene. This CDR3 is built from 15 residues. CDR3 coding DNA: TGTGCCAGCAGCAAAGGGAACAGGGGGTTCCACGAGCAGTACTTC. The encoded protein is CASSKGNRGFHEQYF.

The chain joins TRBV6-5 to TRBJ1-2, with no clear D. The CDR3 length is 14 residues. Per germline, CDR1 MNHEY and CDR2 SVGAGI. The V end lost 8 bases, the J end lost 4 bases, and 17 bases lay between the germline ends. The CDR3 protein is CASAGIGEPYGYTF. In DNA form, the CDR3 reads TGTGCCAGCGCGGGGATCGGGGAACCCTATGGCTACACCTTC.

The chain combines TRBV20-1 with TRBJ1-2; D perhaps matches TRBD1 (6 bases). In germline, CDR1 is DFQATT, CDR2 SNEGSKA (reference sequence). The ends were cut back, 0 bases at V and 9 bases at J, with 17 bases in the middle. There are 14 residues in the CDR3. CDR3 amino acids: CSARDATGIWSYTF. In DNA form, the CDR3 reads TGCAGTGCTAGAGATGCGACAGGTATATGGAGCTACACCTTC.